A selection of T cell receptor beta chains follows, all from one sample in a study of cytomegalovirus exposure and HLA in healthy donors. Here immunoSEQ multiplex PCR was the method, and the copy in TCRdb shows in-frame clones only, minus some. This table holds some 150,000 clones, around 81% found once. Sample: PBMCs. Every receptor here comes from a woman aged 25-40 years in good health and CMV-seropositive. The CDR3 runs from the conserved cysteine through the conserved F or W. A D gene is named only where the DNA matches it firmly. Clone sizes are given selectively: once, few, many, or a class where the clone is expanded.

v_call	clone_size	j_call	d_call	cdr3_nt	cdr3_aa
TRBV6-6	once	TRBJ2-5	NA	TGTGCCAGCAAAACTTTCCAAGAGACCCAGTACTTC	CASKTFQETQYF
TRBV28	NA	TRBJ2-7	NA	TGTGCCAGCAGTTTATACGGGTCGGGTGATCGTCGGGACGAGCAGTACTTC	CASSLYGSGDRRDEQYF
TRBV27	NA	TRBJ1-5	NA	TGTGCCAGCAGTCTTGGCCAGGGGAATCAGCCCCAGCATTTT	CASSLGQGNQPQHF
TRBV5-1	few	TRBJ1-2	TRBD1	TGCGCCAGCAGCTTAAGACAGGGGGCGGATGGCTACACCTTC	CASSLRQGADGYTF
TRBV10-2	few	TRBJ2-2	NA	TGCGCCAGCAAGGAGACGGGGGACACCGGGGAGCTGTTTTTT	CASKETGDTGELFF
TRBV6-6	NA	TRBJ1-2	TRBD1	TGTGCCAGCAGTTACGGGGACAGCTTCTATGGCTACACCTTC	CASSYGDSFYGYTF
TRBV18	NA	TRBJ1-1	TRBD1	TGTGCCAGCTCACTGTCGCGACAGGGGGCGGGCACTGAAGCTTTCTTT	CASSLSRQGAGTEAFF
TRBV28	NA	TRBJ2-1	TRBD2	TGTGCCATCCGGACTAGCGGGGGGGGGAGCTCCTACAATGAGCAGTTCTTC	CAIRTSGGGSSYNEQFF
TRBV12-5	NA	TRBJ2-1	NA	TGTGCTAGTGGGGGGGACAAGTACAATGAGCAGTTCTTC	CASGGDKYNEQFF
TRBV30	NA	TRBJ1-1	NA	TGTGCCTGGAGTAGAGGATCGATAGGGGTCTTGAACACTGAAGCTTTCTTT	CAWSRGSIGVLNTEAFF
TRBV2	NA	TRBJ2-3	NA	TGTGCCAGCAGTGCGGACAGAGCTAGCACAGATACGCAGTATTTT	CASSADRASTDTQYF
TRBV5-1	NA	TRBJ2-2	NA	TGCGCCAGCATCCATAATAGCGATGCCGGGGAGCTGTTTTTT	CASIHNSDAGELFF
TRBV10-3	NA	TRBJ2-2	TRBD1	TGTGCCATCAGTGAGTACACCGGGACAGGAGGCACCGGGGAGCTGTTTTTT	CAISEYTGTGGTGELFF
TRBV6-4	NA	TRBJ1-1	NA	TGTGCCAGCAGCCCCAAGCCGGGATTGAACACTGAAGCTTTCTTT	CASSPKPGLNTEAFF
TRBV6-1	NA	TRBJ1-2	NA	TGTGCCAGCAGTGAAGTGGAGGGAAACTATGGCTACACCTTC	CASSEVEGNYGYTF
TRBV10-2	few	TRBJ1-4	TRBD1	TGCGCCAGCGGGGACAGGAATCGGGCAACTAATGAAAAACTGTTTTTT	CASGDRNRATNEKLFF
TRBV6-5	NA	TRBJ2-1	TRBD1	TGTGCCAGCAGTCTTGACAGGGTAGTGAATGAGCAGTTCTTC	CASSLDRVVNEQFF
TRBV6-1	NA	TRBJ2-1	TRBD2	TGTGCCGGGACTAGCGGCAATGAGCAGTTCTTC	CAGTSGNEQFF
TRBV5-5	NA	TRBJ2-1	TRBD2	TGTGCCAGCAGACCGACTAGCGGGGGAAGCAATGAGCAGTTCTTC	CASRPTSGGSNEQFF
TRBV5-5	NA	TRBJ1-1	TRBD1	TGTGCCAGCAGCTCAATTCCCGGGACAGGGAGGAACACTGAAGCTTTCTTT	CASSSIPGTGRNTEAFF
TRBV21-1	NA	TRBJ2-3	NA	TGTGCCAGCAGCGCGGGGAAGGGCGGGACTAGCGGGCGAAACACAGATACGCAGTATTTT	CASSAGKGGTSGRNTDTQYF
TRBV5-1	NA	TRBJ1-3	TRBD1	TGCGCCAGCAGCTTGGCAGGAACAGGGGGCTGGTCTGGAAACACCATATATTTT	CASSLAGTGGWSGNTIYF
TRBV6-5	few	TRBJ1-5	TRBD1	TGTGCCAGCAGTGGACAGGGGGCTGATCAGCCCCAGCATTTT	CASSGQGADQPQHF
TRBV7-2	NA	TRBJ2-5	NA	TGTGCCAGCAGCTTAGGGGGGCGGGAGACCCAGTACTTC	CASSLGGRETQYF
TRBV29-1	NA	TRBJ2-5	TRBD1	TGCAGCGTTGTGGGGGACAGGGGGGTTGCAGAGACCCAGTACTTC	CSVVGDRGVAETQYF
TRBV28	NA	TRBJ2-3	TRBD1	TGTGCCAGCAGATTGGACAGGGCCTGGGATACGCAGTATTTT	CASRLDRAWDTQYF
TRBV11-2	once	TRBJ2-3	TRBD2	TGTGCCAGCAGCCTCGGGAGGGGTGGTACAGATACGCAGTATTTT	CASSLGRGGTDTQYF
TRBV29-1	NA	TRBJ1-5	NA	TGCAGCGTTGACGACGGGGGTAGTGATCAGCCCCAGCATTTT	CSVDDGGSDQPQHF
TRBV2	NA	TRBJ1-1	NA	TGTGCCAGCAGTCAGTATGATGGCACTGAAGCTTTCTTT	CASSQYDGTEAFF
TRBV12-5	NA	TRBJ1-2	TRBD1	TGTGCTAGTGGCATGGACAGGGTGTGGGGCTACACCTTC	CASGMDRVWGYTF
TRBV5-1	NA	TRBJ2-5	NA	TGCGCCAGCAGCTTGGGTAGCGGAGCCAAAGAGACCCAGTACTTC	CASSLGSGAKETQYF
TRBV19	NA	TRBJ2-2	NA	TGTGCCAGTACCGCGGGACGAAACACCGGGGAGCTGTTTTTT	CASTAGRNTGELFF
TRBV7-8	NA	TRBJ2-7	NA	TGTGCCAGCAGCTTACGGGGAGGCTCCTACGAGCAGTACTTC	CASSLRGGSYEQYF
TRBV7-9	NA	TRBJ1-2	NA	TGTGCCAGCAGCTGGGACACAGACTATGGCTACACCTTC	CASSWDTDYGYTF
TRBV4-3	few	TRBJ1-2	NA	TGCGCCAGCAGCCAAGAAATGGAGAACTATGGCTACACCTTC	CASSQEMENYGYTF
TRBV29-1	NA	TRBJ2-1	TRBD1	TGCAGCGTTGACGACCGACAGGGGCGAGACAATGAGCAGTTCTTC	CSVDDRQGRDNEQFF
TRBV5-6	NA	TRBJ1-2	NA	TGTGCCAGCAGCTTGGGCAGGGATCCCTATGGCTACACCTTC	CASSLGRDPYGYTF
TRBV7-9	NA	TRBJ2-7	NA	TGTGCCAGCAGCTCCCAGACACGCGAGCAGTACTTC	CASSSQTREQYF
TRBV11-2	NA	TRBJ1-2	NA	TGTGCCAGCAGCTTAGACCCAATCGACAGGAGATATGGCTACACCTTC	CASSLDPIDRRYGYTF
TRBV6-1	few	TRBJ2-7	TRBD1	TGTGCCTCCCACCTGGAGACAGGGGCCTACGAGCAGTACTTC	CASHLETGAYEQYF